Presented here are 30 T cell receptor beta chains from one specimen sequenced in a study of Tregs in tolerant kidney transplant recipients. Using immunoSEQ multiplex PCR, the repertoire was profiled, and TCRdb retains in-frame clones only, with some absent. The table for this sample gives nearly 15,000 clones. Mixed chimerism was transient after nonmyeloablative marrow transplants from related graft donors. The sample here was CD4+ T cells from blood (PBMCs), taken 12 months after the transplant. The receptor set was obtained from a human patient who received a combined kidney and bone marrow transplant. Some T cells may arise from the graft donor.

Comment on this clone: The read stops 3 residues short of the end of the CDR3; the missing end is completed from the germline J gene. The rearrangement joins TRBV7-9 to TRBJ1-6; weak D call: TRBD1 (6 bases). Per the germline V gene, CDR1 is SEHNR and CDR2 is FQNEAQ (reference sequence). The CDR3 is made up of 15 amino acids. V gave up 0 bases and J gave up 3 bases, with 6 bases separating them. The CDR3 bases that were read are TGTGCCAGCAGCTTAGCGGGACACTATAATTCACCC. Translating gives CASSLAGHYNSP. The entire CDR3 sequence reads CASSLAGHYNSPLHF.

On this clone: The read is 3 residues too short to cover the CDR3 end, so that end is filled in from the germline J gene. The V call is TRBV2, the J call TRBJ2-5, with 10 nucleotides matching TRBD1. With V trimmed by 7 bases and J by 5 bases, 7 bases remained unmatched. The CDR3 extends over 14 amino acids. Germline CDR1 reads SNHLY; CDR2 reads FYNNEI. The chain's CDR3 is CASTRTGGGETQYF. CDR3 DNA (partial): TGTGCCAGCACTAGGACAGGGGGTGGTGAGACC.

As regards this clone: Read coverage stops 3 residues before the CDR3 terminus; the germline J gene supplies the remainder. This chain links TRBV18 with TRBJ2-5; 13 bases are shared with TRBD2. Trimming at V came to 0 bases and at J to 2 bases, leaving 3 bases not matched to a gene. The CDR3 sequence is 17 residues long. In germline, CDR1 is KGHSH, CDR2 LQKENI. CDR3 in amino acids: CASSPPGLAGTQETQYF. CDR3 DNA, as far as it was read: TGTGCCAGCTCACCACCGGGACTAGCGGGGACTCAAGAGACC.

A note on this clone: The read halts 3 residues ahead of the CDR3 end, with the missing end drawn from the germline J gene. V is TRBV2 and J is TRBJ2-2; D uncertain. The CDR3 has 14 residues. The germline V and J ends were trimmed by 6 bases and 1 base, with 9 bases remaining between them. Germline V CDR1 and CDR2: SNHLY, FYNNEI. CDR3 loop: CASSLRQNTGELFF. The sequenced CDR3 bases are TGTGCCAGCAGCCTCAGACAGAACACCGGGGAG.

Worth noting for this clone: The read is 3 residues too short to cover the CDR3 end, so that end is filled in from the germline J gene. J is TRBJ2-4 and V is TRBV20-1; TRBD2 is a possible D gene (7 bases). Germline CDR1 DFQATT, CDR2 SNEGSKA (reference sequence). Trimming pared 7 bases from V and 1 base from J, leaving 23 bases between. The CDR3 length is 17 residues. CDR3 amino acids: CSGQTPPGGLAKNIQYF. Incomplete CDR3 DNA: TGCAGTGGACAGACGCCCCCCGGGGGGCTGGCCAAAAACATT.

Regarding this clone: The read is 3 residues too short to cover the CDR3 end, so that end is filled in from the germline J gene. The gene calls are TRBV11-2 and TRBJ2-2; D perhaps matches TRBD2 (5 bases). The CDR3 has 14 amino acids. Trimming took 10 bases from V and 1 from J, leaving 13 bases between them. Germline values: CDR1 SGHAT, CDR2 FQNNGV. The CDR3 protein is CATGNGVNTGELFF. The DNA read from the CDR3 is TGTGCCACTGGCAACGGGGTGAACACCGGGGAG.

For this clone: With the read ending 3 residues before the CDR3 end, the germline J gene is used to fill in that end. The rearrangement joins TRBV7-2 to TRBJ2-1; the D is unclear. Germline V gives CDR1 SGHTA, CDR2 FQGNSA. The CDR3 has 15 amino acids. The V and J ends lost 3 bases and 0 bases respectively, with 9 bases between them. CDR3 sequence: CASSFGRSSYNEQFF. The sequenced CDR3 bases are TGTGCCAGCAGCTTTGGCAGGAGCTCCTACAATGAG.

A remark on this clone: With the read ending 3 residues before the CDR3 end, the germline J gene is used to fill in that end. The chain is built from TRBV11-3 and TRBJ1-3; possible D gene TRBD1, 6 bases. The germline V gene has CDR1 SGHNT and CDR2 YENEEA. Trimming pared 5 bases from V and 3 bases from J, leaving 14 bases between. The CDR3 is 15 residues long. CDR3 bases read: TGTGCCAGCAGCAAGGACAGCGTCGGTGGAAACACC. Protein sequence: CASSKDSVGGNT. The whole CDR3 is CASSKDSVGGNTIYF.

A word on this clone: The missing CDR3 end, 3 residues past where the read stops, is filled in from the germline J gene. The chain has TRBV20-1 and TRBJ2-3; TRBD2 matches at 7 bases. The trim removed 2 bases at V and 0 bases at J, leaving 5 bases unmatched. Germline V lookup: CDR1 DFQATT, CDR2 SNEGSKA (reference sequence). The CDR3 length is 15 residues. Incomplete CDR3 DNA: TGCAGTGCTAGAAAGGATAGCGGGAGCACAGATACG. It codes for CSARKDSGSTDT. The whole CDR3 sequence reads CSARKDSGSTDTQYF.

As concerns this clone: The read ends 3 residues shy of where the CDR3 ends; the end is completed using the germline J gene. The V call is TRBV2, the J call TRBJ2-1; 8 bases line up with TRBD2. J was trimmed by 4 bases and V by 5 bases; bases with no gene match: 7. The CDR3 has 15 amino acids. CDR1 is SNHLY, CDR2 FYNNEI, per germline. The sequenced CDR3 bases are TGTGCCAGCAGTATAAGAGGACTAGCTTACAATGAG. This sequence encodes CASSIRGLAYNE. The CDR3 reads in full as CASSIRGLAYNEQFF.

Comment on this clone: The read ends 3 residues shy of where the CDR3 ends; the end is completed using the germline J gene. The chain uses TRBV6-1 and TRBJ1-4; no clear D. V lost 2 bases and J 7 bases, leaving 17 bases between the germline ends. Germline V gene lookup returns CDR1 MNHNS and CDR2 SASEGT. The CDR3 sequence is 16 residues long. The CDR3 DNA, read in part, is TGTGCCAGCAGTGAATTGGCCGGAGGGAGCGGTGAAAAA. Translating it yields CASSELAGGSGEK. The entire CDR3 is CASSELAGGSGEKLFF.

Note on this clone: Read coverage stops 3 residues before the CDR3 terminus; the germline J gene supplies the remainder. The chain has TRBV14 and TRBJ1-1, with D uncertain. The CDR3 spans 13 residues. Germline CDR1 and CDR2: SGHDN and FVKESK. This CDR3 reads CASSQDLATSAFF. CDR3 bases read: TGTGCCAGCAGCCAAGATTTGGCAACCTCT.

A note on this clone: Read sequence stops 3 residues before the CDR3 end, and the germline J gene provides the missing end. The genes are TRBV28 and TRBJ2-1; tentatively, D is TRBD2 (6 bases). The CDR3 loop spans 14 amino acids. CDR1 MDHEN and CDR2 SYDVKM come from the germline V gene. Trimming removed 1 base at V and 5 bases at J, with 9 bases between. CDR3 loop: CASSLYRGDNEQFF. The DNA read from the CDR3 is TGTGCCAGCAGTTTATATCGCGGGGACAATGAG.

The part of the CDR3 DNA that was read is TGCAGTGCCAAGGGACAGGGAAGCAATCAGCCC. It specifies CSAKGQGSNQP. In full, the CDR3 is CSAKGQGSNQPQHF. V and J are TRBV20-1 and TRBJ1-5, with 9 bases aligning to TRBD1. With the read ending 3 residues before the CDR3 end, the germline J gene is used to fill in that end. Germline V gene sequence: CDR1 DFQATT, CDR2 SNEGSKA (reference sequence). The CDR3 length is 14 residues. Trimming removed 6 bases from V and 1 base from J; junction bases left unmatched: 4.

On this clone: One end of the junction does not line up with germline, which may come from a read error. The observed sequence ends 3 residues before the CDR3 terminus, with the missing tail filled in from the germline J gene. The rearrangement uses TRBV4-2 and TRBJ1-1, with 7 bases that match TRBD1. CDR3 length: 15 residues. CDR1 and CDR2 from the germline V gene are LGHNA and YNFKEQ. CDR3 in amino acids: CASSHDRERRAEAFF. The sequenced CDR3 bases are TGCGCCAGCAGCCACGACAGGGAGCGTAGGGCTGAA.

In regard to this clone: Read sequence stops 3 residues before the CDR3 end, and the germline J gene provides the missing end. The rearrangement uses TRBV7-2 and TRBJ1-2, with 10 positions matching TRBD1. The CDR3 extends over 14 amino acids. Germline CDR1 SGHTA, CDR2 FQGNSA. The V segment lost 5 bases and the J segment 5 bases; nucleotides outside the gene matches: 5. CDR3 DNA, as far as it was read: TGTGCCAGCAGCCAGGACAGGGGGGGGTATGGC. This codes for CASSQDRGGYG. The complete CDR3 reads CASSQDRGGYGYTF.

As concerns this clone: The CDR3 extends 3 residues past the end of the read, so its final part is completed from the germline J gene. V is TRBV19 and J is TRBJ1-5; 7 bases are a match to TRBD1. This CDR3 comprises 16 residues. Germline V lookup: CDR1 LNHDA, CDR2 SQIVND (reference sequence). Trimming at V came to 6 bases and at J to 4 bases, leaving 12 bases not matched to a gene. The CDR3 region is CASRQTTGWRNQPQHF. The covered CDR3 bases are TGTGCCAGTAGGCAAACGACAGGGTGGAGGAATCAGCCC.

As concerns this clone: Read coverage stops 3 residues before the CDR3 terminus; the germline J gene supplies the remainder. The chain combines TRBV20-1 with TRBJ2-1; TRBD2 is a possible D gene (6 bases). Germline V gene data show CDR1 as DFQATT and CDR2 as SNEGSKA (reference sequence). The CDR3 spans 16 residues. Deletions cut 1 base from V and 0 bases from J, with 13 bases between. CDR3 bases read: TGCAGTGCTAGAGGGGTAGCGGACACCTCCTACAATGAG. Amino acid sequence: CSARGVADTSYNE. The full CDR3 reads CSARGVADTSYNEQFF.

As for this clone: The DNA ends 3 residues before the CDR3 does, and the rest of the CDR3 is filled in from the germline J gene. The chain employs TRBV5-1 and TRBJ2-3, with 7 nucleotides matching TRBD2. This CDR3 spans 16 amino acids. With V trimmed by 0 bases and J by 6 bases, 10 bases remained unmatched. From germline, CDR1 is SGHRS and CDR2 YFSETQ. CDR3 sequence reads: CASSLEASGGGDTQYF. The DNA read from the CDR3 is TGCGCCAGCAGCTTGGAGGCTAGCGGAGGAGGGGATACG.

Note on this clone: Coverage ceases 3 residues before the CDR3 finishes, and the germline J gene fills in the end. This chain uses TRBV5-1 with TRBJ1-2; a possible D gene is TRBD1 (6 bases). Germline V CDR1 and CDR2: SGHRS, YFSETQ. The CDR3 has 14 residues. The V and J ends lost 0 bases and 5 bases respectively, with 11 bases between them. Incomplete CDR3 DNA: TGCGCCAGCAGCTTGGAGGGCAGGGGATATGGC. Its translation is CASSLEGRGYG. The whole CDR3 protein is CASSLEGRGYGYTF.

About this clone itself: The read terminates 3 residues before the CDR3 end, so the remaining end is supplied by the germline J gene. The genes are TRBV5-4 and TRBJ2-7, with TRBD2 identical over 10 bases. Looked up from germline, CDR1 is SGHNT and CDR2 is YYREEE (reference sequence). This CDR3 is 14 amino acids long. The V segment lost 2 bases and the J segment 4 bases; nucleotides outside the gene matches: 3. The CDR3 DNA, read in part, is TGTGCCAGCAGCTTTAAGCGGGAGGGGTACGAG. It specifies CASSFKREGYE. From start to end, the CDR3 is CASSFKREGYEQYF.

Points on this clone: The sequenced fragment ends 3 residues before the CDR3 boundary, so the rest is inferred from the germline J gene. This chain uses TRBV20-1 with TRBJ2-7; maybe TRBD2 (6 bases). This CDR3 has 14 residues. Germline V gives CDR1 DFQATT, CDR2 SNEGSKA (reference sequence). V lost 0 bases and J lost 2, with 11 bases in between. CDR3 residues: CSARERGLPYEQYF. CDR3 bases read: TGCAGTGCTAGAGAGCGGGGTTTACCCTACGAG.

This clone ranks as medium-sized in terms of frequency. The read terminates 3 residues before the CDR3 end, so the remaining end is supplied by the germline J gene. The chain combines TRBV29-1 with TRBJ1-5; 11 positions agree with TRBD1. Germline CDR1 SQVTM, CDR2 ANQGSEA. There are 13 residues in the CDR3. Trimming cost V 7 bases and J 6 bases; bases outside gene matches: 5. The DNA read from the CDR3 is TGCAGCGCTGGGACAGGGGGAGGTCAGCCC. This gives the protein CSAGTGGGQP. The CDR3 as a whole reads CSAGTGGGQPQHF.

Notes on this clone: The read finishes 3 residues shy of the CDR3 end, and the germline J gene is used to complete it. The J gene is TRBJ2-7, the V gene TRBV7-3; 10 bases align to TRBD1. The junction had 5 bases not matched to a gene; V was cut back by 1 base and J by 5 bases. Germline V CDR1 and CDR2: SGHTA, FQGTGA. The CDR3 length is 15 residues. Incomplete CDR3 DNA: TGTGCCAGCAGCTTAAATCCCGGGACAGGGGACGAG. Encoded protein: CASSLNPGTGDE. The CDR3 in full is CASSLNPGTGDEQYF.

Worth noting for this clone: The missing CDR3 end, 3 residues past where the read stops, is filled in from the germline J gene. V usage is TRBV18 and J usage is TRBJ1-3; TRBD1 matches at 7 bases. Germline CDR1 is KGHSH and CDR2 is LQKENI. The CDR3 consists of 15 residues. V trimming: 0 bases; J trimming: 2 bases; junction bases outside the gene matches: 1. CDR3 loop: CASSPPDRAGNTIYF. The CDR3 bases that were read are TGTGCCAGCTCACCACCAGACAGGGCTGGAAACACC.

By frequency, this clone is medium-sized. From the germline J gene comes the end of the CDR3, since the read stops 3 residues before it. V usage is TRBV5-6 and J usage is TRBJ2-3; D possibly corresponds to TRBD2 (6 bases). The CDR3 is 14 amino acids. Trimming took 4 bases from V and 1 from J, leaving 10 bases between them. CDR1 is SGHDT, CDR2 YYEEEE, per germline. CDR3 sequence: CASSRGYGTDTQYF. CDR3 DNA, as far as it was read: TGTGCCAGCAGCCGGGGGTATGGCACAGATACG. The complete variable domain, with remaining parts taken from reference TRBV5-6 and TRBJ2-3, reads DAGVTQSPTHLIKTRGQQVTLRCSPKSGHDTVSWYQQALGQGPQFIFQYYEEEERQRGNFPDRFSGHQFPNYSSELNVNALLLGDSALYLCASSRGYGTDTQYFGPGTRLTVL.

Concerning this clone: The DNA ends 3 residues before the CDR3 does, and the rest of the CDR3 is filled in from the germline J gene. This sample includes further DNA sequences coding for the same CDR3. The chain links TRBV6-1 to TRBJ2-7, with TRBD1 matching over 10 bases. The V and J ends lost 1 base and 3 bases, in that order; junction bases with no gene match: 0. This CDR3 has 14 residues. Germline CDR1 and CDR2: MNHNS and SASEGT. The covered CDR3 bases are TGTGCCAGCAGTGAAGGGACAGGGGGCTACGAG. Encoded protein: CASSEGTGGYE. The whole CDR3 protein reads CASSEGTGGYEQYF.

A remark on this clone: The CDR3 goes on 3 residues after the read ends, and that part is filled in from the germline J gene. The V gene is TRBV7-7, the J gene TRBJ2-5, with D maybe TRBD1 (5 bases). Trimming removed 2 bases from V and 1 base from J, with 11 bases in between. CDR1 and CDR2 from the germline V gene are SSHAT and FNYEAQ (reference sequence). The CDR3 loop spans 15 amino acids. Incomplete CDR3 DNA: TGTGCCAGCAGCTTACGGCTAACAGGCCAAGAGACC. It codes for CASSLRLTGQET. The CDR3, in full, reads CASSLRLTGQETQYF.

As to this clone: The read halts 3 residues ahead of the CDR3 end, with the missing end drawn from the germline J gene. The genes are TRBV12-3 or TRBV12-4 and TRBJ2-7; 9 bases align to TRBD1. Trimming took 1 base from V and 0 from J; bases not matched to a gene: 7. The CDR3 totals 17 residues. CDR3 amino acids: CASSLVQRTGVSYEQYF. Partial CDR3 DNA: TGTGCCAGCAGTTTAGTTCAGCGGACAGGGGTCTCCTACGAG.

The CDR3 protein is CASSLISGRAWSEQFF. Partial CDR3 DNA: TGTGCCAGCAGCTTAATCAGCGGGAGGGCCTGGAGTGAG. This chain connects TRBV7-3 to TRBJ2-1, with 10 bases fitting TRBD2. The DNA ends 3 residues before the CDR3 does, and the rest of the CDR3 is filled in from the germline J gene. This CDR3 contains 16 residues. V shed 1 base, J shed 9 bases, and the junction held 9 bases outside the gene matches. Germline CDR1 reads SGHTA; CDR2 reads FQGTGA.